These 12 T cell receptor beta chains were sequenced from one sample in a study of T-cell reconstitution after alpha-beta-depleted transplantation in children. Preparation of the TCRbeta library was carried out with unique molecular identifiers. One entry per CDR3 protein, called by TCRdb with MiXCR from the PCR reads. The sample contains about 290,000 distinct CDR3 sequences, roughly 9.1% of which appear only once. The material sequenced was PBMCs, taken before TCRalphabeta/CD19-depleted stem cell transplant. These receptors came from a boy under three years old with acute myeloid leukemia, due to receive a stem cell transplant.

This clonotype was found a few times. The rearrangement uses TRBV14 and TRBJ2-4; perhaps D is TRBD1 or TRBD2 (5 bases each). Trimming removed 4 bases at V and 6 bases at J, with 13 bases between. Germline assignment: CDR1 SGHDN and CDR2 FVKESK. The CDR3 is made up of 14 amino acids. The CDR3 DNA is TGTGCCAGCAGCCTCGACGTGAGGGGAAACATTCAGTACTTC. Encoded protein: CASSLDVRGNIQYF. Combining the CDR3 with reference TRBV14 and TRBJ2-4 gives the whole variable domain EAGVTQFPSHSVIEKGQTVTLRCDPISGHDNLYWYRRVMGKEIKFLLHFVKESKQDESGMPNNRFLAERTGGTYSTLKVQPAELEDSGVYFCASSLDVRGNIQYFGAGTRLSVL.

This clonotype was detected ten times or more. The chain employs TRBV20-1 and TRBJ1-2; TRBD1 agrees at 7 bases. CDR3 size: 14 residues. CDR1 is DFQATT and CDR2 is SNEGSKA in the germline V gene (reference sequence). J was trimmed by 6 bases and V by 2 bases; bases with no gene match: 9. CDR3 amino acids: CSARPRTGGDGYTF. Written as DNA, the CDR3 is TGCAGTGCTAGACCCAGGACAGGAGGAGATGGCTACACCTTC.

This clonotype has ten or more counts. J is TRBJ2-2 and V is TRBV7-9; 9 positions agree with TRBD1. This CDR3 has 17 residues. Germline V lookup: CDR1 SEHNR, CDR2 FQNEAQ (reference sequence). Trimming cost V 4 bases and J 2 bases; bases outside gene matches: 8. The CDR3 protein is CASSWPGQGYNTGELFF. The CDR3 nucleotides read TGTGCCAGCAGCTGGCCGGGACAGGGATATAACACCGGGGAGCTGTTTTTT.

This clonotype was recorded many times. The chain uses TRBV7-3 and TRBJ1-1, with D possibly being TRBD1 (6 bases). CDR1 and CDR2 from the germline V gene are SGHTA and FQGTGA. CDR3 length: 15 residues. Trimming pared 1 base from V and 5 bases from J, leaving 14 bases between. The DNA for the CDR3 is TGTGCCAGCAGCTTAAATCTGGGGGCGAGGACTGAAGCTTTCTTT. This gives the protein CASSLNLGARTEAFF.

This clonotype was detected many times. V and J are TRBV9 and TRBJ1-1, with 7 bases identical to TRBD1. This CDR3 is built from 13 residues. Germline assignment: CDR1 SGDLS and CDR2 YYNGEE. The V gene end was trimmed by 1 base and the J gene end by 7 bases; junction bases not matched to a gene: 4. The CDR3 nucleotides read TGTGCCAGCAGCGTAACCAACAGGGGTGAAGCTTTCTTT. As protein: CASSVTNRGEAFF.

On this clonotype: This may arise from a read error, as a much more abundant clone is one base away. The chain carries TRBV24-1 and TRBJ2-3; D is possibly TRBD1 (6 bases). The CDR3 contains 17 residues. CDR1 is KGHDR and CDR2 is SFDVKD in the germline V gene. As DNA, the CDR3 is TGTGCCACCAGTGATCCGACTCAACAGGGAAGTACAGATACGCATTATTTT. Encoded protein: CATSDPTQQGSTDTHYF.

Turning to this clonotype: This may be a read error, as it is one base from a much larger clone. CDR3 coding DNA: TGCAGCGTTGAAAGGGGAAGCGGACTAGCGGGAGCGTACAATGAGCAGTTCTTC. It specifies CSVERGSGLAGAYNEQFF. The rearrangement links TRBV29-1 to TRBJ2-1, with 13 bases lining up with TRBD2. V dropped 2 bases and J dropped 4; count of bases not matched to a gene: 11. Germline V lookup: CDR1 SQVTM, CDR2 ANQGSEA. The CDR3 contains 18 residues.

Details on this clonotype: With a much larger clone just one base away, this may be a read error. J is TRBJ2-5 and V is TRBV4-3; D is tentatively TRBD1 or TRBD2 (5 bases each). This CDR3 is built from 15 residues. Germline CDR1 is LGHNA and CDR2 is YSLEER. DNA of the CDR3: TGCGCCAGCAGTCGGCAGGGAGATCGGCAAGAGAACCAGTACTTC. It codes for CASSRQGDRQENQYF.

In this sample, this clonotype turned up a few times. The CDR3 nucleotides read TGTGCCAGCAGCAAAATCGAGGGTTCTCATTCCTACAATGAGCAGTTCTTC. Residues: CASSKIEGSHSYNEQFF. The chain uses TRBV7-2 and TRBJ2-1; weak D call: TRBD2 (5 bases). Trimming pared 5 bases from V and 1 base from J, leaving 18 bases between. The length of the CDR3 is 17 residues. The V gene's germline CDR1 is SGHTA and CDR2 FQGNSA.

This clonotype has at least ten counts. The chain combines TRBV7-9 with TRBJ1-1; D is possibly TRBD1 (5 bases). CDR1 is SEHNR, CDR2 FQNEAQ, per germline (reference sequence). The CDR3 is made up of 12 amino acids. V lost 3 bases and J lost 9, with 11 bases in between. CDR3 in DNA: TGTGCCAGCAGCTTGGGGGGACGGAAAGCTTTCTTT. This codes for CASSLGGRKAFF.

V is TRBV24-1 and J is TRBJ2-5; D is unclear. V dropped 5 bases and J dropped 0 bases, with 12 bases sitting between them. CDR3 length equals 15 residues. Germline lookup yields CDR1 KGHDR and CDR2 SFDVKD. CDR3 in amino acids: CATSGSRPYQETQYF. In DNA form, the CDR3 reads TGTGCCACCAGTGGTAGCAGACCCTACCAAGAGACCCAGTACTTC.

A remark on this clonotype: Being one base from a much bigger clone, this may be a read error. J is TRBJ2-1 and V is TRBV12-3 or TRBV12-4; 8 positions match TRBD2. This CDR3 spans 15 amino acids. V gave up 7 bases and J gave up 4 bases; unmatched junction bases: 9. CDR3 DNA: TGTGCCAGCAATTCCACGGGACTAGTTTACAATGAGCAGTTCTTC. This sequence encodes CASNSTGLVYNEQFF.